Below are 19 T cell receptor beta chains sequenced from a single sample in a study of identical twins (dated by TCRdb to about 2016). The receptor library was made with 5' RACE. The sample was run on an Illumina HiSeq 2000. TCRdb passed the public sequencing reads through fastp at Q25 and MiXCR, retaining productive beta sequences. Entries are consolidated by CDR3 protein sequence, retaining the most common genes and DNA. Recorded for this sample are over 250,000 distinct CDR3 sequences; over 8.5% of them occurred a single time. About 7.1% of the sample is in the top ten clones. The data also belong to a second study, concerning yellow fever vaccine responses in identical twins.

Sequences were obtained from CD8+ T cells sorted from blood. The receptor source for this set is a woman under 30 in good health.

This clonotype was seen only a few times. The chain combines TRBV7-9 with TRBJ2-4; 7 nucleotides align to TRBD2. CDR1 and CDR2 from the germline V gene are SEHNR and FQNEAQ (reference sequence). CDR3 length equals 17 residues. Germline trimming cut 6 bases from V and 2 bases from J; bases unmatched to any gene: 13. The CDR3 DNA follows: TGTGCCAGCAGTCACCCCGGGGAGGGGTCGTCCAAAAACATTCAGTACTTC. Translation: CASSHPGEGSSKNIQYF.

J is TRBJ2-3 and V is TRBV7-3; a weak D match, TRBD1 (6 bases). The germline CDR1 and CDR2 sequences are SGHTA and FQGTGA. The ends were cut back, 3 bases at V and 6 bases at J, with 10 bases in the middle. The CDR3 covers 13 residues. The CDR3 reads CASSFGQSDTQYF. The CDR3 region has the DNA TGTGCCAGCAGCTTCGGACAGAGCGATACGCAGTATTTT.

The chain is built from TRBV9 and TRBJ2-3; TRBD2 matches 9 bases. J lost 4 bases, V lost 6 bases, and 15 bases had no gene match. Germline V gives CDR1 SGDLS, CDR2 YYNGEE. The CDR3 contains 17 residues. DNA of the CDR3: TGTGCCAGCAACAACCCCGAAGGACTAGCGTTGGCAGATACGCAGTATTTT. Its protein product is CASNNPEGLALADTQYF.

This clonotype was observed many times. In nucleotides, the CDR3 is TGCAGCGTCACACACGCGAACACCGGGGAGCTGTTTTTT. Its translation: CSVTHANTGELFF. The rearrangement links TRBV29-1 to TRBJ2-2; no clear D. The germline CDR1 and CDR2 sequences are SQVTM and ANQGSEA. The CDR3 length is 13 residues. With 6 bases removed from V and 0 bases from J, the gap between germline ends came to 8 bases.

This clonotype came up many times. The gene calls are TRBV7-9 and TRBJ2-7, with D unclear. Germline lookup yields CDR1 SEHNR and CDR2 FQNEAQ (reference sequence). Trimming cost V 0 bases and J 6 bases, with 6 bases left between them. There are 12 residues in the CDR3. Here the CDR3 reads CASSLANAEQYF. CDR3 DNA: TGTGCCAGCAGCTTAGCGAACGCCGAGCAGTACTTC.

The chain is built from TRBV7-9 and TRBJ2-2; a weak D match, TRBD1 (6 bases). Germline V lookup: CDR1 SEHNR, CDR2 FQNEAQ (reference sequence). The ends were cut back, 5 bases at V and 3 bases at J, with 16 bases in the middle. The CDR3 consists of 16 residues. The CDR3 DNA reads as TGTGCCAGCAGCCCTCACGACAGGCCTTACACCGGGGAGCTGTTTTTT. Residues: CASSPHDRPYTGELFF. The entire variable domain, with the rest obtained from reference TRBV7-9 and TRBJ2-2, is as follows: DTGVSQNPRHKITKRGQNVTFRCDPISEHNRLYWYRQTLGQGPEFLTYFQNEAQLEKSRLLSDRFSAERPKGSFSTLEIQRTEQGDSAMYLCASSPHDRPYTGELFFGEGSRLTVL.

This clonotype was picked up a small number of times. V is TRBV6-2 or TRBV6-3 and J is TRBJ2-7; D is undetermined. Germline V gene lookup returns CDR1 MNHEY and CDR2 SVGEGT. The CDR3 runs 12 residues. Trimming shortened V by 2 bases and J by 6 bases, and 8 bases separated the two germline ends. CDR3 nucleotides: TGTGCCAGCAGTTACCCTACCGTCGAGCAGTACTTC. Protein: CASSYPTVEQYF.

The J gene is TRBJ2-1, the V gene TRBV18; no definite D call. The CDR3 sequence is 16 residues long. CDR1 and CDR2 (germline): KGHSH, LQKENI. V shed 0 bases and J shed 0 bases, with 9 bases lying between them. CDR3 bases: TGTGCCAGCTCACCACCGGACGGAAGCTCCTACAATGAGCAGTTCTTC. Amino acids: CASSPPDGSSYNEQFF.

This clonotype came up many times. This sequence joins TRBV12-3 or TRBV12-4 and TRBJ2-7; TRBD1 might be the D (5 bases). The CDR3 contains 12 residues. V was shortened by 6 bases and J by 11 bases, with 17 bases between the two germline ends. The CDR3 DNA follows: TGTGCCAGCAGCCGAGACAGCGTCGATAAGTACTTC. This codes for CASSRDSVDKYF.

This clonotype has a count of ten or more. The genes are TRBV7-3 and TRBJ2-3; D gene ambiguous. The CDR3 runs 15 residues. The V end lost 4 bases, the J end lost 4 bases, and 15 bases lay between the germline ends. Germline CDR1 and CDR2: SGHTA and FQGTGA. The CDR3 DNA is TGTGCCAGCAGCTACACTACAGTCTCCCCAGATACGCAGTATTTT. This translates into CASSYTTVSPDTQYF.

The chain combines TRBV27 with TRBJ2-1; the D gene could be TRBD1 or TRBD2 (5 bases each). With 10 bases removed from V and 8 bases from J, the gap between germline ends came to 12 bases. Germline V gene data show CDR1 as MNHEY and CDR2 as SMNVEV (reference sequence). The CDR3 covers 11 residues. The CDR3 protein is CANPGSHEQFF. The CDR3 DNA is TGTGCCAACCCAGGGAGCCATGAGCAGTTCTTC.

The CDR3 is CASSLGQLNNEQFF. DNA of the CDR3: TGTGCCAGCAGCCTGGGACAGCTAAACAATGAGCAGTTCTTC. The chain is built from TRBV7-6 and TRBJ2-1; 7 bases line up with TRBD1. This CDR3 comprises 14 residues. Trimming took 5 bases from V and 5 from J; bases not matched to a gene: 6. Germline lookup yields CDR1 SGHVS and CDR2 FNYEAQ.

The V and J genes are TRBV6-2 or TRBV6-3 and TRBJ1-5, with 7 bases that match TRBD1. The CDR3 covers 18 residues. Germline V lookup: CDR1 MNHEY, CDR2 SVGEGT. J was trimmed by 2 bases and V by 2 bases; bases with no gene match: 12. The CDR3 is CASSYPRTGPGGNQPQHF. CDR3 DNA: TGTGCCAGCAGTTACCCACGGACAGGTCCGGGTGGCAATCAGCCCCAGCATTTT.

The chain joins TRBV16 to TRBJ2-7, with 10 bases aligning to TRBD1. Germline CDR1 reads KGHSY; CDR2 reads FQNENV. With 4 bases clipped from V and 4 bases from J, the junction kept 7 bases outside the gene matches. There are 15 residues in the CDR3. DNA for the CDR3: TGTGCCAGCAGCCCGTTGGGGACAGGGGCATACGAGCAGTACTTC. The encoded protein is CASSPLGTGAYEQYF. Based on the CDR3 plus reference TRBV16 and TRBJ2-7, the full variable domain is GEEVAQTPKHLVRGEGQKAKLYCAPIKGHSYVFWYQQVLKNEFKFLISFQNENVFDETGMPKERFSAKCLPNSPCSLEIQATKLEDSAVYFCASSPLGTGAYEQYFGPGTRLTVT.

The V and J genes are TRBV27 and TRBJ2-1; 8 bases match TRBD1. This CDR3 is 15 amino acids long. Unmatched junction bases numbered 11, after V lost 5 bases and J lost 8 bases. Germline assignment: CDR1 MNHEY and CDR2 SMNVEV (reference sequence). CDR3 bases: TGTGCCAGCAGTCTTAGACAGGGGATCTTCTATGAGCAGTTCTTC. It yields the protein CASSLRQGIFYEQFF.

At least ten counts were recorded for this clonotype. The V and J genes are TRBV29-1 and TRBJ2-2, with a tentative D call TRBD1 (6 bases). Between the trimmed V and J ends, which lost 8 bases and 4 bases, there was a span of 14 bases. The CDR3 has 13 residues. CDR1 is SQVTM, CDR2 ANQGSEA, per germline. In DNA form, the CDR3 reads TGCAGCTCCCAAGTCAGGGGCACCGGGGAGCTGTTTTTT. This gives the protein CSSQVRGTGELFF.

The table lists this clonotype with a few counts. The chain employs TRBV12-3 or TRBV12-4 and TRBJ2-3; 7 positions match TRBD2. Trimming cost V 5 bases and J 8 bases; bases outside gene matches: 22. The CDR3 sequence is 18 residues long. The CDR3 loop is CASSGFESGELPLGTQYF. The CDR3 DNA follows: TGTGCCAGCAGTGGGTTTGAGAGCGGGGAGCTACCCTTAGGTACGCAGTATTTT.

This clonotype appeared many times. V usage is TRBV27 and J usage is TRBJ2-1; 12 nucleotides match TRBD2. This CDR3 region has 14 residues. CDR1 is MNHEY, CDR2 SMNVEV, per germline (reference sequence). Unmatched junction bases numbered 4, after V lost 6 bases and J lost 7 bases. The CDR3, as DNA: TGTGCCAGCAGGCTAGCGGGGGGGGTTAATGAGCAGTTCTTC. Protein: CASRLAGGVNEQFF.

The V and J genes are TRBV6-6 and TRBJ2-3; D perhaps matches TRBD1 (6 bases). Trimming pared 3 bases from V and 4 bases from J, leaving 8 bases between. Germline V gene lookup returns CDR1 MNHNY and CDR2 SVGAGI (reference sequence). This CDR3 has 13 residues. The CDR3 sequence: CASSYTGSDTQYF. The DNA for the CDR3 is TGTGCCAGCAGTTATACAGGGTCAGATACGCAGTATTTT.